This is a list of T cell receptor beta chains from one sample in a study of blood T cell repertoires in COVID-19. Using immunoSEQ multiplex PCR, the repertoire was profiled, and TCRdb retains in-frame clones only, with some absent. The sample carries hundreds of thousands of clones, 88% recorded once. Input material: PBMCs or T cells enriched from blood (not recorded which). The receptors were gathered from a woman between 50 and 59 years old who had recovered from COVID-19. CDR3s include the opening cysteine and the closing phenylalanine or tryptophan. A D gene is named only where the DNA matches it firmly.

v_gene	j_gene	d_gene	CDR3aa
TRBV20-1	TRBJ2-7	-	CSARGSYEQYF
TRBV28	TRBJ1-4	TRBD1	CASSLGQGGPRRTNEKLFF
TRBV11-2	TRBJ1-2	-	CASSLLGTTSNYGYTF
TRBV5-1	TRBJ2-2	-	CASSLGSGFAGELFF
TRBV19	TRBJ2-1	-	CASSGRRGYEQFF
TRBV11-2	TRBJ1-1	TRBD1	CASSLGTGGRNTEAFF
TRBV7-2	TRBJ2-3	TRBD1	CASSPPGQHTDTQYF
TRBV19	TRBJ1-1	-	CASTMRQKNTEAFF
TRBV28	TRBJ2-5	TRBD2	CASSLWLGTSGKETQYF
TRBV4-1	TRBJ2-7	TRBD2	CASSPHPSGSDLSYEQYF
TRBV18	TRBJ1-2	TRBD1	CASSPEQGAYGYTF
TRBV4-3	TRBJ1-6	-	CASRRDGSYSPLHF
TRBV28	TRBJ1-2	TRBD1	CASSFRGQGFGYTF
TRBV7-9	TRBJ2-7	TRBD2	CASSSSGGRVHEQYF
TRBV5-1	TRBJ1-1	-	CASSFSGVNTEAFF
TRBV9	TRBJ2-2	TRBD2	CASSVSGTSGKRTGELFF
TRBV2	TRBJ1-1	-	CASSDRLMNTEAFF
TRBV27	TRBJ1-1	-	CASSFVWNTEAFF
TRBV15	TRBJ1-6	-	CATSREWGVGGSPLHF
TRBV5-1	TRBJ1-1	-	CASSFQVSATEAFF
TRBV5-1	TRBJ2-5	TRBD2	CASQDSGSLMETQYF
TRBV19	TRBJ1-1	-	CASSTRSLGAFF
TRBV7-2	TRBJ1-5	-	CASSLQAGNQPQHF
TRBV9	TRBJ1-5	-	CASSVSSDQPQHF
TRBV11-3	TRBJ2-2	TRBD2	CASSLPGGNTGELFF
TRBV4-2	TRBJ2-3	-	CASSQDRTTDTQYF
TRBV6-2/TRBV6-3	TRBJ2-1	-	CASSSVGGINNEQFF
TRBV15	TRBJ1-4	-	CATRQDLTATNEKLFF
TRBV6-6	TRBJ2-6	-	CASSNRAGANVLTF